This T cell receptor beta chain is from a study of technical replicates of blood from a few donors. The CDR3 extends over 16 amino acids. With 3 bases clipped from V and 6 bases from J, the junction kept 7 bases outside the gene matches. Germline loops: CDR1 SGDLS, CDR2 YYNGEE. TCRdb keeps only in-frame clones here, not all; method: immunoSEQ multiplex PCR. The table has tens of thousands of clones, about 96% seen once. This TCR was sampled from a human donor in good health. The material sequenced was T cells isolated from PBMCs. This sequence joins TRBV9 and TRBJ2-2; 11 nucleotides align to TRBD1. Written as DNA, the CDR3 is TGTGCCAGCAGCGAAAGGACAGGGGGCGATGCCGGGGAGCTGTTTTTT. Encoded protein: CASSERTGGDAGELFF.